This TCR beta chain derives from a study of cytomegalovirus exposure and HLA in healthy donors. Notes on the study in general: Sequence variants that were highly shared formed a cluster that was likely a sequencing artifact. The CMV antigen specificity of a few CMV-associated chains was confirmed through in vitro analysis. Evidence from a later analysis indicated that most CMV-associated TCR beta chains looked HLA-restricted.

Of note for this clone: Its antigen is as yet unknown.

Amplification used 60 Vbeta primers and 13 Jbeta primers. TCRdb keeps only in-frame clones here, not all; method: immunoSEQ multiplex PCR. The sample has some 110,000 clones; 65% to 80% are singletons. J lost 7 bases, V lost 6 bases, and 8 bases had no gene match. Germline assignment: CDR1 LNHDA and CDR2 SQIVND (reference sequence). This CDR3 is 13 amino acids long. The rearrangement uses TRBV19 and TRBJ1-2, with TRBD1 matching over 7 bases. Sequencing used PBMCs. The clonotype comes from a woman in her forties or fifties in good health and CMV-seropositive. This chain's CDR3 is CASSRQGTIGYTF. The CDR3, as DNA: TGTGCCAGTAGCCGACAGGGAACAATTGGCTACACCTTC.